This T cell receptor (beta chain) is drawn from a study of post-analysis software for immune sequencing data. Study information: The cohort encompassed relapsing-remitting, secondary progressive and progressive-relapsing multiple sclerosis disease courses. Study results and limitations: Controls significantly exceeded multiple sclerosis patients in normalized Chao1 diversity. F measure grouped same-batch samples tightly together. When patients were compared with controls, 5 or 6 TRBV segments were more frequent, TRBV5-6, TRBV5-1 and TRBV20-1 among them.

Unmatched junction bases numbered 10, after V lost 6 bases and J lost 0 bases. Germline CDR1 MNHEY, CDR2 SMNVEV (reference sequence). The CDR3 covers 17 residues. Points on this clonotype: What it binds is not known.

The library was made from cDNA and included unique molecular identifiers. Researchers reported a few hundred thousand cDNA molecules coming from around 1 to 9.1 million T cells. TCRdb fed the PCR reads into MiXCR, producing one record per CDR3 protein. The sample includes roughly 800,000 distinct CDR3 sequences, 53% seen only once; the top ten take approximately 4.4%. The clonotype was recovered from a girl aged 10 to 17 with multiple sclerosis. The rearrangement links TRBV27 to TRBJ2-1; TRBD2 agrees at 8 bases. Sequencing used blood. The CDR3 DNA sequence: TGTGCCAGCAGACTAGCGGCGGTCCCTAGCTCCTACAATGAGCAGTTCTTC. Its protein is CASRLAAVPSSYNEQFF.